This record looks at one T cell receptor (beta chain) sequence and its context. This clonotype has a handful of counts. The antigen it recognizes is unknown. Base qualities are not recorded, but no much larger clone differs from it by a single base. This record comes from a study of T-cell memory formation after mild COVID-19 (TCRdb year 2021). The study in broad terms: TCR sequence clusters from the two donors were largely donor specific. In a couple of donors, T-cell clones that expanded and contracted after mild COVID-19 were tracked by sequencing TCRalpha and TCRbeta repertoires over time. Two young, previously healthy adult volunteers made up the cohort, one male and one female. Paper-wide results and their limitations: The study covered only a couple of mild cases, and larger cohorts including severe cases with pre-infection samples were considered necessary. The detection of some responding clones in pre-infection memory suggests that pre-existing cross-reactive memory T cells joined the SARS-CoV-2 response. Contracting CD4+ clones were found mainly in CM and EM memory subsets, while CD8+ clones were enriched in EMRA. SARS-CoV-2 specificity was not confirmed for the second-wave clones peaking on day 37. From day 15 to 85, contracting clones showed balanced CD4/CD8 phenotypes, whereas a second wave of clones that expanded from day 15 to 37 leaned towards CD4+.

PBMCs were isolated by Ficoll-Paque density gradient centrifugation. TCRdb records Illumina NovaSeq 6000 as the sequencer. Using 5'RACE with constant-segment primers, TCRalpha and TCRbeta cDNA libraries were constructed, with sample barcodes and unique molecular identifiers added in the process. Trizol reagent was used to extract RNA from every sample. Libraries were amplified in two PCR steps, with a second sample barcode and Illumina TruSeq adapters added in the second step. Sequencing of the libraries was done on an Illumina NovaSeq, producing 2 x 150 bp paired-end reads. As for the original processing: The reads were demultiplexed and collapsed into UMI-guided consensus sequences using migec v1.2.7. Using mixcr v2.1.11, UMI consensuses were aligned to TRA and TRB V and J templates and then assembled into clonotypes. A clonotype was counted as expanded or contracted only if both edgeR and NoisET called the change significant, with noise models trained on biological replicates. For edgeR calls, a false discovery rate-adjusted p below 0.01 and a log2 fold-change threshold of 1 were applied. PCA with hierarchical clustering of max-normalized trajectories of the 1000 most abundant clonotypes was used as exploratory dynamics analysis. Separately sequenced CD4+ and CD8+ repertoires were used to assign the CD4 or CD8 phenotype of responding clones. The public reads were reprocessed in TCRdb via fastp at Q25 and MiXCR, keeping in-frame beta chains. Rows merge per CDR3 protein into single entries with the most common DNA and genes. Clone size and V and J calls follow TCRdb, not the original study. This sample lists approximately 150,000 distinct CDR3 sequences; around 5.8% were detected once. Clones ranked in the top ten supply approximately 2% of the sample.

The sequenced sample was PBMCs or a T cell subset sorted from them (not recorded which). This clonotype was sampled from an adult woman who had mild COVID-19 (a few samples of this study predate the infection). The sample titles of this study are shuffled in the database, so cell type and time point are left out; the donor was told from shared clones.

The CDR3 has the sequence CASSLEGVSNTEAFF. The bases read TGTGCCAGCAGCTTAGAAGGGGTGTCGAACACTGAAGCTTTCTTT. This chain is built from TRBV7-9 and TRBJ1-1; TRBD1 is possibly the D segment (5 matching bases). Sequences SEHNR (CDR1) and FQNEAQ (CDR2) are obtained from the germline V gene (reference sequence). From cysteine to phenylalanine, the CDR3 is 15 amino acids long. Of the read, only the CDR3 DNA is kept; its 45 bases are in frame from base 1. V lost 1 base and J lost 1 base; the stretch between them is 10 bases long.